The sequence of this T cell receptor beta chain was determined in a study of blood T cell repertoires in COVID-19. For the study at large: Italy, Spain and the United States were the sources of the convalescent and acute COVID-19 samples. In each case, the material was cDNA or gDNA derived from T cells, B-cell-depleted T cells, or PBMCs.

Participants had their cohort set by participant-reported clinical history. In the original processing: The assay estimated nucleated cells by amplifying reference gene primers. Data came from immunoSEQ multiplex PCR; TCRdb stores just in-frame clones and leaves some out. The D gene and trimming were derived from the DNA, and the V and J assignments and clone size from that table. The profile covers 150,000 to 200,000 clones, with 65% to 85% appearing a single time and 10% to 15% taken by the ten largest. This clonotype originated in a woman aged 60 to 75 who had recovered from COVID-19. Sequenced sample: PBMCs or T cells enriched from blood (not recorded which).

The CDR3 loop is CASSVRDNNQPQHF. CDR3 coding DNA: TGTGCCAGCAGTGTCCGGGACAACAATCAGCCCCAGCATTTT. This chain joins TRBV2 and TRBJ1-5; a possible D gene is TRBD1 (6 bases). The germline V gene has CDR1 SNHLY and CDR2 FYNNEI. V dropped 4 bases and J dropped 3 bases, with 10 bases sitting between them. CDR3 length equals 14 residues.